This TCR beta chain emerged from a study of shared clonotypes between healthy human individuals. CD45RO-negative, CCR7-selected cells formed the naive CD8 fraction, which excluded terminally differentiated effector memory CD45RA+ cells. Study-level results: When compared with the clonotypes that were shared by all four sorted-subset donors, the non-shared clonotypes turned out to have lower generation probabilities.

As to this clone: Its target is unknown.

Libraries were prepared by immunoSEQ multiplex PCR; TCRdb keeps only in-frame clonotypes and omits some of them. The sample lists around 640,000 clones, 95% to 96% occurring once. This clonotype was sampled from a woman under 40 in good health. The sample taken for sequencing was naive CD8+ T cells sorted from blood.

CDR3 amino acids: CASSEVGTGYYYEQYF. As DNA, the CDR3 is TGTGCCAGCAGTGAAGTGGGGACAGGGTATTACTACGAGCAGTACTTC. V gene TRBV6-1 combines with J gene TRBJ2-7, with 9 bases that match TRBD1. V shed 1 base and J 3 bases; nucleotides not matched to a gene: 7. This CDR3 region has 16 residues. The germline V gene encodes CDR1 MNHNS and CDR2 SASEGT.